The clone carrying this T cell receptor (beta chain) was detected a few times. Its antigen is not identified. The entry originates in a study of post-analysis software for immune sequencing data. Unique molecular identifiers featured in each of the TCR beta cDNA libraries. Yield was approximately 500,000 cDNA molecules from roughly 0.93 to 9.6 million T cells. In TCRdb, the PCR reads were re-called with MiXCR into one record per CDR3 protein. The data show roughly 620,000 distinct CDR3 sequences, roughly two fifths seen once. The trim removed 5 bases at V and 11 bases at J, leaving 17 bases unmatched. The CDR3 runs to 15 residues. Germline CDR1 SGHTA, CDR2 FQGNSA. Study conclusions and caveats: Roughly 5 TRBV segments, TRBV5-6, TRBV5-1 and TRBV20-1 among them, were found more frequent in patients than controls.

The rearrangement joins TRBV7-2 to TRBJ2-5; 7 nucleotides match TRBD2. The material sequenced was blood. The source of this sequence is a girl aged 10 to 17 with multiple sclerosis. As DNA, the CDR3 is TGTGCCAGCAGCCGAGAGGGCCCAGCGTTGGGGGGGCAGTACTTC. Translation gives CASSREGPALGGQYF.